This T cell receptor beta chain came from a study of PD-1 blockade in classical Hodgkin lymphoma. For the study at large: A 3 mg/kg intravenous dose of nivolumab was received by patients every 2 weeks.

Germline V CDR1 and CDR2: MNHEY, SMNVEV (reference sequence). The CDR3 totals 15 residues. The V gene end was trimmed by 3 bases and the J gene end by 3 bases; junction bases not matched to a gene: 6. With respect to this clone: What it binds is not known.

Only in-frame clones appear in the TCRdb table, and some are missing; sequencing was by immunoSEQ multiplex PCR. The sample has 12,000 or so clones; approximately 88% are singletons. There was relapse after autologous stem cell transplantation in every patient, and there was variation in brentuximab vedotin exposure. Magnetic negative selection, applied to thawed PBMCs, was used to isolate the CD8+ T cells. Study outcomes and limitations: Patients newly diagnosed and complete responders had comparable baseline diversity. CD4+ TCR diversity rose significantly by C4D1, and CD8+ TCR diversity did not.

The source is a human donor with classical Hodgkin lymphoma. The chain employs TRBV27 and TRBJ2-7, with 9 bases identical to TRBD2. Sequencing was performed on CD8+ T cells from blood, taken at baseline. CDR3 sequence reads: CASSFLIAGDYEQYF. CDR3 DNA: TGTGCCAGCAGTTTTCTTATAGCGGGAGACTACGAGCAGTACTTC.